What follows describes a single T cell receptor (beta chain). Sequenced by immunoSEQ multiplex PCR; TCRdb stores in-frame clones only, minus some. In the table there are some 250,000 clones, around 90% of which are singletons. The V gene's germline CDR1 is KGHSH and CDR2 LQKENI. Trimming shortened V by 1 base and J by 5 bases, and 9 bases separated the two germline ends. The CDR3 has 13 residues. These data come from a study of blood T cell repertoires in COVID-19. Across the whole study: From T cells, B-cell-depleted T cells, or PBMCs came the material, which was cDNA or gDNA.

The sequence derives from a woman aged 25 to 39 with acute or convalescent COVID-19. This chain links TRBV18 with TRBJ2-7; possibly TRBD2 for D (5 bases). The sequencing sample was made of peripheral blood. In DNA form, the CDR3 reads TGTGCCAGCTCACCACTAGCGATCCACGAGCAGTACTTC. The encoded protein is CASSPLAIHEQYF.